The clone carrying this TCR beta chain was counted at least ten times. The data belong to a study of tumor and adjacent non-tumor tissue in lung cancer. This sample's RNA came from whole unsorted tissue. The normal lung tissue was taken more than 3 cm from the tumor edge. TCRbeta libraries were built with three rounds of nested PCR, modified from ARM-PCR. Using its own MiXCR run on the multiplex PCR reads, TCRdb lists one record per CDR3 protein. Here the sample spans more than 45,000 distinct CDR3 sequences, 74% being singletons. Sequencing used distant non-tumor lung tissue. This TCR was sampled from a woman aged 55-70 years with non-small cell lung cancer.

The CDR3 loop reads CASRVTGFDSPLHF. For the CDR3, the DNA is TGTGCCAGCAGAGTAACAGGATTTGATTCACCCCTCCACTTT. J is TRBJ1-6 and V is TRBV6-6, with a possible D match to TRBD1 (5 bases). The CDR3 contains 14 residues. Trimming cost V 6 bases and J 8 bases, with 14 bases left between them. Germline V lookup: CDR1 MNHNY, CDR2 SVGAGI (reference sequence).